This TCR beta chain comes out of a study of glioma-infiltrating T cells. Amplification of TCR alpha and beta CDR3 regions from RNA used iRepertoire nested multiplex PCR. Input was 100-400 ng of tissue mRNA or PBMC total RNA. TCRdb re-called the multiplex PCR reads with MiXCR, one entry per CDR3 protein. The table has around 130,000 distinct CDR3 sequences, approximately 26% seen once. This clonotype has a count of ten or more. Its specificity is unknown. Findings and limits, study-wide: Gliomas, especially low-grade, showed above-expected tissue-blood divergence; non-neoplastic patients showed below. CDR3 overlap between tissue and blood was very small.

This CDR3 is built from 16 residues. Germline CDR1 and CDR2: SGHTA and FQGNSA. V lost 2 bases, J lost 0 bases, and 5 bases stayed unmatched. This sequence was found in a human donor with low-grade glioma or glioblastoma, undergoing nonglioma brain surgery, or in good health (not recorded which). Sequencing was carried out using glioma tissue, nonneoplastic brain tissue, or PBMCs (not recorded which). The genes are TRBV7-2 and TRBJ2-3; 7 nucleotides align to TRBD2. The CDR3 DNA reads TGTGCCAGCAGCTTATTCGGGGGGAGTAGCACAGATACGCAGTATTTT. Amino acid sequence: CASSLFGGSSTDTQYF.